Given below is one TCR beta chain in context. These data belong to a study of immune heterogeneity within non-small cell lung tumors. The starting template was genomic DNA from bulk tumor, roughly 610 ng per sample. Multiple widely separated biopsies were taken from each primary tumor at surgery. Enrolled patients presented with newly diagnosed, previously untreated non-small cell lung cancer and underwent curative surgery. The germline V and J ends were trimmed by 6 bases and 0 bases, with 21 bases remaining between them. The germline V gene has CDR1 DFQATT and CDR2 SNEGSKA (reference sequence). The CDR3 contains 17 residues. CDR3 of TCR beta was amplified by multiplex PCR that used 32 V and 13 J primers. TCRdb processed the multiplex PCR reads anew with MiXCR; each CDR3 protein has one entry. The table has over 10,000 distinct CDR3 sequences, around a fifth seen once.

This chain uses TRBV20-1 with TRBJ2-4; TRBD2 is a possible D gene (6 bases). The receptor's source is a man aged 55-75 years with non-small cell lung cancer. The source material was lung tumor tissue. CDR3 sequence: CSAHRGASEGAKNIQYF. In DNA, the CDR3 is TGCAGTGCCCACCGCGGGGCTAGCGAGGGAGCCAAAAACATTCAGTACTTC.